The clone carrying this T cell receptor beta chain came up many times. This specimen comes from a study of response to subunit inactivated influenza vaccine. From germline, CDR1 is DFQATT and CDR2 SNEGSKA (reference sequence). Germline trimming cut 2 bases from V and 0 bases from J; bases unmatched to any gene: 1. The CDR3 runs 14 residues. One entry per CDR3 protein results from TCRdb running MiXCR on the RT-PCR reads. The repertoire holds almost 250,000 distinct CDR3 sequences, with 12% as singletons. This sequence joins TRBV20-1 and TRBJ2-7; 10 nucleotides line up with TRBD2. This receptor was obtained from a man aged 50-59 years who received an inactivated influenza vaccine. Sequencing used non-naive T cells sorted from PBMCs, obtained approximately 15 days before vaccination. CDR3 loop: CSARLAGASYEQYF. The CDR3 DNA reads as TGCAGTGCTAGACTAGCGGGAGCCTCCTACGAGCAGTACTTC.